These 17 T cell receptor beta chains were sequenced from one sample in a study of identical twins. One entry per CDR3 protein results from TCRdb running MiXCR on the 5' RACE reads. Here the sample spans a few hundred thousand distinct CDR3 sequences, 6.5% to 9.5% being singletons. This sample also belongs to another study, concerning yellow fever vaccine responses in identical twins.

Sequencing used CD8+ T cells sorted from blood. The receptors were sampled from a woman under 30 in good health.

V usage is TRBV5-4 and J usage is TRBJ2-1, with D perhaps matching TRBD1 (6 bases). Germline V gene lookup returns CDR1 SGHNT and CDR2 YYREEE (reference sequence). The CDR3 consists of 14 residues. The V gene lost 3 bases and the J gene lost 8 bases, with 15 bases spanning the gap. CDR3 region: CASSWGLERYEQFF. The CDR3, as DNA: TGTGCCAGCAGCTGGGGGCTAGAGCGGTATGAGCAGTTCTTC.

This clonotype has ten or more counts. The chain recombines TRBV3-1 with TRBJ2-7; D ambiguous. Germline CDR1 is LGHDT and CDR2 is YNNKEL (reference sequence). V was trimmed by 5 bases and J by 2 bases, leaving 16 bases between them. This CDR3 comprises 15 residues. Here the CDR3 DNA reads TGTGCCAGCAGCACTCGCGACCGCACTCCCTACGAGCAGTACTTC. Translating gives CASSTRDRTPYEQYF.

This clonotype was seen more than once but under ten times. The gene calls are TRBV6-5 and TRBJ2-3, with D unclear. There are 13 residues in the CDR3. The germline gives CDR1 MNHEY, CDR2 SVGAGI. The V gene lost 4 bases and the J gene lost 2 bases, with 7 bases spanning the gap. The CDR3 DNA sequence: TGTGCCAGCAGTTCCACCCACACAGATACGCAGTATTTT. Encoded protein: CASSSTHTDTQYF.

This clonotype was recorded many times. The J gene is TRBJ2-1, the V gene TRBV11-2; 8 nucleotides align to TRBD2. The germline CDR1 and CDR2 sequences are SGHAT and FQNNGV. J was trimmed by 4 bases and V by 6 bases; bases with no gene match: 8. This CDR3 is 15 amino acids long. The CDR3 region has the DNA TGTGCCAGCAGTTCTATAGCGGGACGATACAATGAGCAGTTCTTC. Translation: CASSSIAGRYNEQFF.

The chain uses TRBV10-3 and TRBJ2-1; D gene uncertain. Germline CDR1 and CDR2: ENHRY and SYGVKD. Trimming cost V 4 bases and J 4 bases, with 5 bases left between them. The CDR3 contains 12 residues. This CDR3 reads CAISGGYNEQFF. The CDR3 DNA reads as TGTGCCATCAGTGGTGGTTACAATGAGCAGTTCTTC.

There are many counts of this clonotype. The rearrangement links TRBV29-1 to TRBJ2-2, with D perhaps matching TRBD1 (6 bases). CDR1 is SQVTM and CDR2 is ANQGSEA in the germline V gene. The length of the CDR3 is 15 residues. Trimming removed 2 bases at V and 0 bases at J, with 10 bases between. The CDR3 here is CSVEWSGANTGELFF. DNA of the CDR3: TGCAGCGTTGAATGGTCAGGGGCGAACACCGGGGAGCTGTTTTTT.

This clonotype showed up many times. At one end the junction does not follow the germline gene, possibly because of a read error. The J gene is TRBJ2-3, the V gene TRBV7-8; TRBD2 agrees at 10 bases. The germline V gene encodes CDR1 SGHVS and CDR2 FQNEAQ. This CDR3 spans 15 amino acids. The CDR3 nucleotides read TGTGCCAGCAGCCTAGCGGGAGAGATGACAGATACGCAGTATTTT. Translating gives CASSLAGEMTDTQYF.

V and J are TRBV27 and TRBJ1-5, with D maybe TRBD1 (5 bases). The germline CDR1 and CDR2 sequences are MNHEY and SMNVEV (reference sequence). The CDR3 loop spans 14 amino acids. V shed 0 bases and J shed 4 bases, with 7 bases lying between them. The CDR3 DNA follows: TGTGCCAGCAGTTTATCGCCAGGGAATCAGCCCCAGCATTTT. It specifies CASSLSPGNQPQHF.

This chain connects TRBV6-2 or TRBV6-3 to TRBJ2-7; TRBD2 matches at 9 bases. The germline gives CDR1 MNHEY, CDR2 SVGEGT. CDR3 length equals 17 residues. V trimming: 0 bases; J trimming: 0 bases; junction bases outside the gene matches: 6. CDR3 DNA: TGTGCCAGCAGTTACTCGAGACTAGCGGCCACCTCCTACGAGCAGTACTTC. Residues: CASSYSRLAATSYEQYF.

The chain is built from TRBV2 and TRBJ2-4, with 12 bases fitting TRBD1. CDR1 SNHLY and CDR2 FYNNEI come from the germline V gene. V shed 4 bases and J 8 bases; nucleotides not matched to a gene: 15. The CDR3 has 18 amino acids. This CDR3 reads CASSVESWDRGRGDIQYF. The CDR3 coding sequence is TGTGCCAGCAGTGTCGAGTCGTGGGACAGGGGGCGCGGGGACATTCAGTACTTC. Full variable domain (missing parts from reference TRBV2 and TRBJ2-4): EPEVTQTPSHQVTQMGQEVILRCVPISNHLYFYWYRQILGQKVEFLVSFYNNEISEKSEIFDDQFSVERPDGSNFTLKIRSTKLEDSAMYFCASSVESWDRGRGDIQYFGAGTRLSVL.

V usage is TRBV7-9 and J usage is TRBJ1-1; D is undetermined. Trimming took 5 bases from V and 4 from J, leaving 14 bases between them. The CDR3 loop spans 14 amino acids. Germline CDR1 SEHNR, CDR2 FQNEAQ (reference sequence). The DNA of the CDR3 is TGTGCCAGCAGCCCCGCCCAACGGGGCACTGAAGCTTTCTTT. Translating gives CASSPAQRGTEAFF.

In this sample, this clonotype turned up many times. V is TRBV20-1 and J is TRBJ2-1; 7 nucleotides match TRBD2. With V trimmed by 3 bases and J by 0 bases, 5 bases remained unmatched. The CDR3 totals 15 residues. Germline lookup yields CDR1 DFQATT and CDR2 SNEGSKA (reference sequence). CDR3 in amino acids: CSARGGLSSYNEQFF. The CDR3 region has the DNA TGCAGTGCTAGGGGGGGACTAAGCTCCTACAATGAGCAGTTCTTC.

This clonotype has a handful of counts. The chain recombines TRBV7-9 with TRBJ2-1, with D unclear. Per the germline V gene, CDR1 is SEHNR and CDR2 is FQNEAQ (reference sequence). Trimming took 5 bases from V and 7 from J, leaving 9 bases between them. The CDR3 runs 12 residues. CDR3 in DNA: TGTGCCAGCAGCGACGGGTCTAATGAGCAGTTCTTC. Its protein is CASSDGSNEQFF.

This clonotype was detected only a few times. V usage is TRBV30 and J usage is TRBJ2-7; D is possibly TRBD2 (5 bases). The CDR3 covers 12 residues. V was clipped by 1 base and J by 3 bases, with 7 bases between them. CDR1 is GTSNPN, CDR2 SVGIG, per germline (reference sequence). The CDR3 DNA reads TGTGCCTGGAGTGCCGGGATCTACGAGCAGTACTTC. Encoded protein: CAWSAGIYEQYF.

There are many counts of this clonotype. The chain uses TRBV28 and TRBJ1-5; D ambiguous. Germline values: CDR1 MDHEN, CDR2 SYDVKM. The length of the CDR3 is 13 residues. Trimming took off 3 bases at V and 3 bases at J, with 6 bases between the two ends. The CDR3, as DNA: TGTGCCAGCAGTTTGGGATACAATCAGCCCCAGCATTTT. Its translation is CASSLGYNQPQHF. The full variable domain, completed using reference TRBV28 and TRBJ1-5, is DVKVTQSSRYLVKRTGEKVFLECVQDMDHENMFWYRQDPGLGLRLIYFSYDVKMKEKGDIPEGYSVSREKKERFSLILESASTNQTSMYLCASSLGYNQPQHFGDGTRLSIL.

The sample holds a few counts of this clonotype. This chain uses TRBV20-1 with TRBJ1-2; 8 positions match TRBD1. The J segment lost 3 bases and the V segment lost 0 bases, leaving 9 bases of the junction unmatched. Germline-derived CDR1 and CDR2 are DFQATT and SNEGSKA (reference sequence). This CDR3 spans 16 amino acids. The CDR3 DNA reads as TGCAGTGCTAGAGACCCCGGACAGGGTGGGGACTATGGCTACACCTTC. This encodes CSARDPGQGGDYGYTF.

This clonotype has at least ten counts. The genes are TRBV4-2 and TRBJ2-1; a possible D gene is TRBD2 (6 bases). This CDR3 contains 16 residues. V lost 3 bases and J 9 bases, leaving 21 bases between the germline ends. Germline CDR1 reads LGHNA; CDR2 reads YNFKEQ. The CDR3 is CASSHPLTSPSGEQFF. The CDR3 DNA follows: TGTGCCAGCAGCCATCCGTTAACTAGCCCTTCGGGTGAGCAGTTCTTC.